A single T cell receptor (beta chain) is shown here with its context. Its matching antigen is unknown. These data are taken from a study of vaccination and CD4 T cells after COVID-19. Background on the study: With 10 or so mild cases and one severe, convalescent patients were SARS-CoV-2 positive by nasal swab PCR.

Cultured CD4+ T-cell DNA underwent Oncomine TCR Beta short-read sequencing. MiXCR was run by TCRdb on the PCR reads, yielding one entry per CDR3 protein. The data show approximately 5,500 distinct CDR3 sequences, roughly two thirds seen once. Treatment indicated: approximately nine-day PBMC culture with coronavirus spike peptide pools or control peptides (ViraFEST assay). Cultures got half-medium changes with IL-2 on days 3 and 7. Germline V gene lookup returns CDR1 MDHEN and CDR2 SYDVKM. V was trimmed by 3 bases and J by 4 bases, leaving 13 bases between them. This CDR3 is built from 15 residues. This TCR derives from a human donor who had recovered from COVID-19. The chain employs TRBV28 and TRBJ1-3; D may be TRBD1 (5 bases). The sample taken for sequencing was CD4+ T cells from blood, cultured in vitro. As DNA, the CDR3 is TGTGCCAGCAGTTTTGGGACGTCTTCCGGAAACACCATATATTTT. It yields the protein CASSFGTSSGNTIYF. Full variable domain (rest looked up from reference TRBV28 and TRBJ1-3): DVKVTQSSRYLVKRTGEKVFLECVQDMDHENMFWYRQDPGLGLRLIYFSYDVKMKEKGDIPEGYSVSREKKERFSLILESASTNQTSMYLCASSFGTSSGNTIYFGEGSWLTVV.